Below are 13 T cell receptor beta chains sequenced from a single sample in a study of blood T cell repertoires in COVID-19. The assay was immunoSEQ multiplex PCR, and TCRdb's table has in-frame clones only and misses some. The sample holds some 160,000 clones, approximately 91% seen once. Sample: peripheral blood. Source of these receptors: a man younger than 35 with COVID-19, enrolled during active disease.

The CDR3 here is CATRDPASQLTDTQYF. The CDR3 nucleotides are TGTGCCACCCGAGATCCAGCGTCCCAACTCACAGATACGCAGTATTTT. This sequence joins TRBV10-3 and TRBJ2-3; unclear D gene. V was cut by 10 bases and J by 2 bases, with 22 bases left in between. From germline, CDR1 is ENHRY and CDR2 SYGVKD. This CDR3 contains 16 residues.

The sample holds a few counts of this clone. The genes are TRBV7-6 and TRBJ2-7; 11 bases are shared with TRBD2. The CDR3 has 18 residues. Germline CDR1 reads SGHVS; CDR2 reads FNYEAQ. V lost 3 bases to trimming and J lost 3 bases; unmatched junction nucleotides: 13. The CDR3 sequence: CASSLGATTSGNSYEQYF. As DNA, the CDR3 is TGTGCCAGCAGCTTGGGAGCGACGACTAGCGGGAACAGCTACGAGCAGTACTTC.

The chain is built from TRBV11-2 and TRBJ2-4; 16 bases match TRBD2. After removal of 5 bases from V and 15 bases from J, the junction contained 13 bases not matched to a gene. The CDR3 consists of 16 residues. The germline CDR1 and CDR2 sequences are SGHAT and FQNNGV. DNA for the CDR3: TGTGCCAGCAGCATAGGAACCGGGACTAGCGGGGGGGATTGGTACTTC. This encodes CASSIGTGTSGGDWYF. Complete variable domain (other parts from reference TRBV11-2 and TRBJ2-4): EAGVAQSPRYKIIEKRQSVAFWCNPISGHATLYWYQQILGQGPKLLIQFQNNGVVDDSQLPKDRFSAERLKGVDSTLKIQPAKLEDSAVYLCASSIGTGTSGGDWYFGAGTRLSVL.

The genes are TRBV15 and TRBJ1-2; D not certain. CDR3 length: 13 residues. Germline V gives CDR1 LNHNV, CDR2 YYDKDF (reference sequence). The V and J ends lost 0 bases and 4 bases respectively, with 6 bases between them. CDR3 in DNA: TGTGCCACCAGCAGAGACAGGATCTATGGCTACACCTTC. It codes for CATSRDRIYGYTF.

The rearrangement links TRBV21-1 to TRBJ2-1; the table's D gene call, TRBD1, was not cross checked with the DNA. TRBV21-1 is flagged as a pseudogene. The CDR3 totals 15 residues. CDR3 in amino acids: CASPNQLRGSNEQFF. CDR3 coding DNA: TGTGCCAGCCCCAACCAGCTAAGGGGGAGTAATGAGCAGTTCTTC.

This clone came up a few times. The chain uses TRBV15 and TRBJ2-4, with a possible D match to TRBD1 (6 bases). The germline V and J ends were trimmed by 2 bases and 0 bases, with 11 bases remaining between them. This CDR3 spans 16 amino acids. Germline CDR1 LNHNV, CDR2 YYDKDF (reference sequence). CDR3 residues: CATSRPTGIAKNIQYF. CDR3 sequence (DNA): TGTGCCACCAGCAGACCGACAGGAATAGCCAAAAACATTCAGTACTTC. The full variable domain, rest sourced from reference TRBV15 and TRBJ2-4, is DAMVIQNPRYQVTQFGKPVTLSCSQTLNHNVMYWYQQKSSQAPKLLFHYYDKDFNNEADTPDNFQSRRPNTSFCFLDIRSPGLGDTAMYLCATSRPTGIAKNIQYFGAGTRLSVL.

The chain combines TRBV28 with TRBJ1-2; D not certain. CDR3 length: 14 amino acids. Germline V gives CDR1 MDHEN, CDR2 SYDVKM. The V gene lost 3 bases and the J gene lost 2 bases, with 10 bases spanning the gap. The CDR3 DNA sequence: TGTGCCAGCAGTTTTTGGGTGGGCAACTATGGCTACACCTTC. Translating it yields CASSFWVGNYGYTF.

The chain employs TRBV9 and TRBJ2-2, with 7 bases aligning to TRBD1. The length of the CDR3 is 16 residues. Trimming removed 0 bases from V and 6 bases from J; junction bases left unmatched: 8. The germline gives CDR1 SGDLS, CDR2 YYNGEE. Written as DNA, the CDR3 is TGTGCCAGCAGCGTAGCTGACAGGGTAGGGGCCGGGGAGCTGTTTTTT. This encodes CASSVADRVGAGELFF.

The chain links TRBV27 to TRBJ1-2; D might be TRBD1 (5 bases). The CDR3 runs 14 residues. Germline V gene data show CDR1 as MNHEY and CDR2 as SMNVEV (reference sequence). V lost 3 bases and J lost 6, with 14 bases in between. CDR3 sequence (DNA): TGTGCCAGCAGTTTTGGTGGGGCTGGTAATGGCTACACCTTC. It translates to CASSFGGAGNGYTF.

The chain joins TRBV15 to TRBJ2-3; D is unclear. The germline CDR1 and CDR2 sequences are LNHNV and YYDKDF (reference sequence). The CDR3 covers 14 residues. V lost 3 bases and J 6 bases, leaving 13 bases between the germline ends. DNA of the CDR3: TGTGCCACCAGCAGGGGTGCTAGTCTTGATACGCAGTATTTT. Translating gives CATSRGASLDTQYF.

A remark on this clone: The sample carries other DNA sequences with the same CDR3. V usage is TRBV5-6 and J usage is TRBJ2-2; D is unclear. This CDR3 is built from 12 residues. The germline V gene encodes CDR1 SGHDT and CDR2 YYEEEE. With 1 base removed from V and 5 bases from J, the gap between germline ends came to 3 bases. CDR3 residues: CASSLYTGELFF. CDR3 bases: TGTGCCAGCAGCTTGTATACCGGGGAGCTGTTTTTT.

The chain has TRBV24-1 and TRBJ2-7; tentatively, D is TRBD2 (6 bases). The V end was cut by 5 bases, the J end by 3 bases, with 16 bases between. The V gene's germline CDR1 is KGHDR and CDR2 SFDVKD. The CDR3 contains 15 residues. The CDR3, as DNA: TGTGCCACCAGTGGGAGGGCTGGGCAAGACTACGAGCAGTACTTC. This encodes CATSGRAGQDYEQYF.

V is TRBV10-3 and J is TRBJ1-5; 10 positions match TRBD1. The CDR3 runs 14 residues. The germline V gene encodes CDR1 ENHRY and CDR2 SYGVKD. With 4 bases clipped from V and 4 bases from J, the junction kept 1 base outside the gene matches. This CDR3 is CAISGGQGNQPQHF. The CDR3 DNA follows: TGTGCCATCAGTGGGGGACAGGGGAATCAGCCCCAGCATTTT.